This TCR beta chain was identified during a study of T-cell memory formation after mild COVID-19. In the study overall: TCR clusters were mostly confined to one donor each.

The 5'RACE method, run with constant-segment primers, produced TCR alpha and TCR beta cDNA libraries (carrying sample barcodes and UMIs). TCRdb reprocessed the 5' RACE reads via MiXCR and lists one record per CDR3 protein. The sample includes fewer than 650,000 distinct CDR3 sequences, 20% to 25% of them seen just once. This TCR was recovered from an adult woman who had mild COVID-19 (a few samples of this study predate the infection). Cell type and time point are not known. The sequencing input was PBMCs or a T cell subset sorted from them (not recorded which).

CDR3 loop: CSVESPGYYEQYF. The CDR3 DNA sequence: TGCAGCGTTGAAAGTCCCGGGTACTACGAGCAGTACTTC. The chain combines TRBV29-1 with TRBJ2-7, with no clear D. V shed 2 bases and J shed 3 bases, with 11 bases lying between them. Per the germline V gene, CDR1 is SQVTM and CDR2 is ANQGSEA. The CDR3 runs 13 residues.